This T cell receptor (beta chain) was observed in a study of human T cells and chemical hapten exposure. Turning to the study itself: All patients underwent weekly scalp dosing with diphenylcyclopropenone for the full roughly 25-week study. General study points: TCRs at high frequency, those above 1 in 1000, did not change with DPC sensitization.

This clonotype was detected only a few times. As yet, its antigen is unknown. Time point in this sample: patch test 2, 6 weeks after DPC sensitization. Treatment here: therapeutic diphenylcyclopropenone sensitization with weekly scalp DPC. Total RNA was isolated from unfractionated whole blood. TCRdb redid the calling of the RACE reads with MiXCR, one entry per CDR3 protein. This sample has tens of thousands of distinct CDR3 sequences, with 8.5% found just once. Trimming cost V 3 bases and J 1 base, with 4 bases left between them. Germline lookup yields CDR1 SGDLS and CDR2 YYNGEE. This CDR3 region has 12 residues.

Sequenced here: whole blood, sampled in connection with sensitization to the hapten diphenylcyclopropenone (DPC). This chain joins TRBV9 and TRBJ2-5; D remains ambiguous. This receptor was identified in a woman in her fifties or sixties with alopecia areata. Some clones in this sample may be carry-over from other donors' samples. Here the CDR3 DNA reads TGTGCCAGCAGCGAGGGCCAAGAGACCCAGTACTTC. Its translation is CASSEGQETQYF.